This section outlines one T cell receptor (beta chain) sequence together with its context. Positive CCR7 selection of CD45RO-negative cells yielded the naive CD8 cells, and terminally differentiated effector memory CD45RA+ cells were excluded. The V gene's germline CDR1 is SGHNT and CDR2 YYREEE (reference sequence). Trimming pared 0 bases from V and 1 base from J, leaving 10 bases between. The CDR3 covers 15 residues. These data come from a study of shared clonotypes between healthy human individuals. Genomic DNA (from each subset) was split evenly across several immunoSEQ plates. Data came from immunoSEQ multiplex PCR; TCRdb stores just in-frame clones and leaves some out. The repertoire holds 2 million to 2.5 million clones, with about 95% as singletons.

Sequences were obtained from naive CD8+ T cells sorted from blood. The TCR comes from a man between 18 and 29 years old in good health. The rearrangement joins TRBV5-4 to TRBJ1-1; possibly TRBD1 for D (6 bases). CDR3 nucleotides: TGTGCCAGCAGCTTGGCCCAGGGGTGGAACACTGAAGCTTTCTTT. Its protein product is CASSLAQGWNTEAFF.